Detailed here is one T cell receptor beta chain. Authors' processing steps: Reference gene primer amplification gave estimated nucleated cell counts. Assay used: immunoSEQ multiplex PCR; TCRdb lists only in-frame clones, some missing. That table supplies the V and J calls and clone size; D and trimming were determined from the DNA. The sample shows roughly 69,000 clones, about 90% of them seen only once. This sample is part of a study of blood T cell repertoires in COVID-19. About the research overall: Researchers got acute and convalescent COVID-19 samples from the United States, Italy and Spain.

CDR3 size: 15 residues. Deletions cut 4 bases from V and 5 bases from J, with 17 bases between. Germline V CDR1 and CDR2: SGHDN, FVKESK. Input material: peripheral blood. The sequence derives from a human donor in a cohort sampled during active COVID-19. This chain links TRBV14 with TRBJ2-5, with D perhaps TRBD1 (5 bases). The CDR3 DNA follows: TGTGCCAGCAGCCCCATCCAGGGCCTCAGTGAGACCCAGTACTTC. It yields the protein CASSPIQGLSETQYF.